This TCR beta chain derives from a study of cytomegalovirus exposure and HLA in healthy donors. PCR used 60 Vbeta primers and 13 Jbeta primers. The method was immunoSEQ multiplex PCR; TCRdb's version includes in-frame clones alone and lacks a portion of them. Among roughly 99,000 clones listed, around three quarters were seen once. This clone was detected only a few times. Its antigen is unknown. V dropped 4 bases and J dropped 6 bases, with 10 bases sitting between them. This CDR3 is built from 13 residues. Germline V gives CDR1 SGHAT, CDR2 FQNNGV. Study conclusions and caveats: Researchers counted roughly 160 TCR beta chains as cytomegalovirus-associated.

This chain connects TRBV11-2 to TRBJ1-5; TRBD1 might be the D (6 bases). Sequencing input: PBMCs. This clonotype originated in a male donor in good health and CMV-seropositive. The CDR3 DNA reads TGTGCCAGCAGCTACAGGGAGGGTCAGCCCCAGCATTTT. This sequence encodes CASSYREGQPQHF.